This T cell receptor beta chain was obtained from a study of blood T cell repertoires in COVID-19. The J segment lost 6 bases and the V segment lost 7 bases, leaving 4 bases of the junction unmatched. This CDR3 has 13 residues. Germline V CDR1 and CDR2: MNHEY, SVGAGI. The repertoire was sequenced with immunoSEQ multiplex PCR; TCRdb's copy has only in-frame clones and lacks some. The sample includes about 62,000 clones, around 90% of them seen just once. This sequence originates from a man between 65 and 80 years old with acute or convalescent COVID-19. The J gene is TRBJ1-3, the V gene TRBV6-5; 9 nucleotides agree with TRBD1. Sequencing was performed on peripheral blood. The CDR3 DNA follows: TGTGCCAGCACCCGGACAGGGGAAAACACCATATATTTT. This encodes CASTRTGENTIYF.